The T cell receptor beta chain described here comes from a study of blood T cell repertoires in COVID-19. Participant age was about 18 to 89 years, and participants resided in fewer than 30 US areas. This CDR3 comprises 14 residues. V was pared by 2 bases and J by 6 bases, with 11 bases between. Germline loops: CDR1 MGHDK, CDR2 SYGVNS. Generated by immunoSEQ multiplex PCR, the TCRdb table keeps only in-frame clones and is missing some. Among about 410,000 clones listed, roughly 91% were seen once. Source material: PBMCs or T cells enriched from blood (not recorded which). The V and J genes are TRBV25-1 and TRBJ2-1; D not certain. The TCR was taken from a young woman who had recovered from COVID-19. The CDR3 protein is CASSETSWANEQFF. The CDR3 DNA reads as TGTGCCAGCAGTGAAACCTCGTGGGCCAATGAGCAGTTCTTC.